Listed here is a single T cell receptor (beta chain). Its antigen is not identified. This sample is drawn from a study of cytotoxic CD8 clonotypes in ibrutinib-treated CLL. The data were produced by immunoSEQ multiplex PCR, yet TCRdb's version contains in-frame clones alone and is incomplete. The profile shows about 28,000 clones, roughly 50% of them singletons. The CDR3 has 11 amino acids. Germline lookup yields CDR1 DFQATT and CDR2 SNEGSKA (reference sequence). V was cut by 3 bases and J by 6 bases, with 9 bases left in between. General study points: At progression, clonality fell back toward baseline after rising at ibrutinib response.

Sample: PBMCs, taken before ibrutinib treatment. The genes are TRBV20-1 and TRBJ2-7; no definite D call. The receptor was derived from a human donor with chronic lymphocytic leukemia. The CDR3 region has the DNA TGCAGTGCTAGGTCCGCTTCCGAGCAGTACTTC. Amino acid sequence: CSARSASEQYF.